A single sample is the source of the 32 T cell receptor beta chains below, sequenced in a study of T cells in Graves' hyperthyroidism and ophthalmopathy. TCR beta CDR3 sequences were amplified from RNA transcripts. The TCR CDR3 was amplified in a first-round RT-PCR using the HTBI primer set. One entry per CDR3 protein, called by TCRdb with MiXCR from the multiplex PCR reads. The sample includes fewer than 400,000 distinct CDR3 sequences, roughly 25% of them seen just once. The sample was blood. The receptors originated from a man aged 50-60 years with Graves' hyperthyroidism.

V usage is TRBV18 and J usage is TRBJ2-3; D is uncertain. CDR3 size: 15 residues. With 0 bases removed from V and 2 bases from J, the gap between germline ends came to 9 bases. Germline CDR1 and CDR2: KGHSH and LQKENI. The CDR3, as DNA: TGTGCCAGCTCACCACCGAGTCCTAACACAGATACGCAGTATTTT. Protein: CASSPPSPNTDTQYF.

This clonotype was recorded a few times. This chain uses TRBV7-8 with TRBJ2-1; 7 bases agree with TRBD1. CDR1 SGHVS and CDR2 FQNEAQ come from the germline V gene. CDR3 length: 17 residues. Unmatched junction bases numbered 8, after V lost 3 bases and J lost 0 bases. This chain's CDR3 is CASSLRNRDSSYNEQFF. The CDR3 coding sequence is TGTGCCAGCAGCTTGAGGAACCGGGACAGCTCCTACAATGAGCAGTTCTTC.

The V and J genes are TRBV29-1 and TRBJ2-1; D not certain. The ends were cut back, 3 bases at V and 3 bases at J, with 9 bases in the middle. This CDR3 contains 13 residues. Per germline, CDR1 SQVTM and CDR2 ANQGSEA. CDR3 amino acids: CSVDSLGYNEQFF. In DNA, the CDR3 is TGCAGCGTTGATTCCCTAGGCTACAATGAGCAGTTCTTC.

The chain uses TRBV11-2 and TRBJ1-5; no reliable D call. The length of the CDR3 is 13 residues. Germline CDR1 and CDR2: SGHAT and FQNNGV. Trimming removed 1 base from V and 7 bases from J, with 8 bases in between. The CDR3 DNA follows: TGTGCCAGCAGCTTAGTGTATGGGCAGCCCCAGCATTTT. Amino acids: CASSLVYGQPQHF.

This chain links TRBV29-1 with TRBJ2-1; 10 bases are shared with TRBD2. With 8 bases clipped from V and 5 bases from J, the junction kept 3 bases outside the gene matches. The V gene's germline CDR1 is SQVTM and CDR2 ANQGSEA. The CDR3 is made up of 12 amino acids. The CDR3 spells CSLGLANNEQFF. CDR3 sequence (DNA): TGCAGCTTGGGACTAGCGAACAATGAGCAGTTCTTC.

This clonotype was seen ten or more times. This rearrangement joins TRBV28 to TRBJ2-5; the match to TRBD2 covers 9 bases. The CDR3 runs to 16 residues. CDR1 is MDHEN, CDR2 SYDVKM, per germline. With 6 bases clipped from V and 3 bases from J, the junction kept 11 bases outside the gene matches. CDR3 bases: TGTGCCAGCAGCCCCTGGAGGTTAGCGGGAGAAGAGACCCAGTACTTC. Amino acids: CASSPWRLAGEETQYF.

There are a few counts of this clonotype. The chain carries TRBV3-1 and TRBJ2-5; D is uncertain. V lost 4 bases and J lost 5, with 14 bases in between. The length of the CDR3 is 14 residues. Looked up from germline, CDR1 is LGHDT and CDR2 is YNNKEL (reference sequence). CDR3 region: CASSLFTQDETQYF. DNA for the CDR3: TGTGCCAGCAGCCTTTTTACTCAGGACGAGACCCAGTACTTC.

This clonotype was found many times. The genes are TRBV29-1 and TRBJ1-1, with D unresolved. Germline CDR1 reads SQVTM; CDR2 reads ANQGSEA. V shed 7 bases and J shed 1 base, with 10 bases lying between them. The CDR3 is made up of 12 amino acids. The CDR3 coding sequence is TGCAGCGCATCCGGTTCGAACACTGAAGCTTTCTTT. Its translation is CSASGSNTEAFF. The whole variable domain, remainder taken from reference TRBV29-1 and TRBJ1-1, is SAVISQKPSRDICQRGTSLTIQCQVDSQVTMMFWYRQQPGQSLTLIATANQGSEATYESGFVIDKFPISRPNLTFSTLTVSNMSPEDSSIYLCSASGSNTEAFFGQGTRLTVV.

V usage is TRBV7-9 and J usage is TRBJ2-3; 7 nucleotides line up with TRBD2. Germline CDR1 is SEHNR and CDR2 is FQNEAQ (reference sequence). V was clipped by 1 base and J by 4 bases; unmatched bases: 2. The CDR3 consists of 14 residues. CDR3 region: CASSLDGRPDTQYF. The DNA for the CDR3 is TGTGCCAGCAGCTTAGACGGGAGGCCAGATACGCAGTATTTT.

This rearrangement joins TRBV5-1 to TRBJ2-2; the match to TRBD2 covers 7 bases. Germline CDR1 SGHRS, CDR2 YFSETQ. Germline trimming cut 4 bases from V and 3 bases from J; bases unmatched to any gene: 12. CDR3 length equals 17 residues. In DNA form, the CDR3 reads TGCGCCAGCAGCGGGGAAATTGGGACTATCTACACCGGGGAGCTGTTTTTT. Translated, it gives CASSGEIGTIYTGELFF.

The rearrangement uses TRBV12-3 or TRBV12-4 and TRBJ1-6; TRBD1 matches at 7 bases. V lost 2 bases to trimming and J lost 9 bases; unmatched junction nucleotides: 7. This CDR3 is 15 amino acids long. CDR3 sequence: CASSLRAGGLSPLHF. CDR3 DNA sequence: TGTGCCAGCAGTTTAAGGGCAGGGGGTCTTTCACCCCTCCACTTT.

This clonotype was counted a few times. J is TRBJ2-7 and V is TRBV10-1; D possibly corresponds to TRBD2 (5 bases). The CDR3 is 13 amino acids. Trimming took 11 bases from V and 3 from J, leaving 17 bases between them. The germline gives CDR1 WNHNN, CDR2 SYGVQD (reference sequence). CDR3 sequence: CAPGGGGCYEQYF. The CDR3 bases are TGCGCCCCTGGAGGTGGAGGATGCTACGAGCAGTACTTC.

This clonotype was counted between two and nine times. J is TRBJ1-2 and V is TRBV5-1; D gene ambiguous. The CDR3 consists of 10 residues. CDR1 and CDR2 (germline): SGHRS, YFSETQ. V was cut by 4 bases and J by 5 bases, with 3 bases left in between. DNA of the CDR3: TGCGCCAGCAGCCTATATGGCTACACCTTC. Translated: CASSLYGYTF.

The chain recombines TRBV9 with TRBJ2-7; 8 bases are shared with TRBD2. V trimming: 0 bases; J trimming: 6 bases; junction bases outside the gene matches: 8. CDR1 and CDR2 from the germline V gene are SGDLS and YYNGEE. This CDR3 is built from 15 residues. In DNA form, the CDR3 reads TGTGCCAGCAGCGTAGATGGGACTAGTAATTCCGAGCAGTACTTC. Translating it yields CASSVDGTSNSEQYF.

V usage is TRBV5-5 and J usage is TRBJ2-5; D perhaps matches TRBD1 (6 bases). Germline loops: CDR1 SGHKS, CDR2 YYEKEE (reference sequence). The CDR3 covers 13 residues. The ends were cut back, 3 bases at V and 5 bases at J, with 11 bases in the middle. The CDR3 DNA reads TGTGCCAGCAGCTCGGGACACGGGGAGACCCAGTACTTC. It encodes CASSSGHGETQYF.

This clonotype was recorded a few times. The chain links TRBV20-1 to TRBJ2-3; TRBD1 might be the D (7 bases). CDR3 length equals 16 residues. The V gene's germline CDR1 is DFQATT and CDR2 SNEGSKA (reference sequence). V lost 5 bases, J lost 4 bases, and 22 bases lay in between. This CDR3 is CSALRVRGGTADTQYF. CDR3 DNA: TGCAGTGCTCTTCGAGTTCGGGGCGGGACAGCAGATACGCAGTATTTT.

The table lists this clonotype with a few counts. The J gene is TRBJ2-1, the V gene TRBV6-2 or TRBV6-3; 7 nucleotides align to TRBD2. This CDR3 is 15 amino acids long. The ends lost 5 bases at V and 14 bases at J; junction bases unmatched: 18. CDR1 MNHEY and CDR2 SVGEGT come from the germline V gene. The CDR3 sequence is CASSSPNQRGQREFF. The CDR3 DNA follows: TGTGCCAGCAGTAGCCCGAACCAGCGGGGTCAACGGGAGTTCTTC.

This clonotype has only a few counts. This rearrangement joins TRBV2 to TRBJ2-1; tentatively, D is TRBD2 (6 bases). There are 12 residues in the CDR3. Trimming stripped 6 bases from V and 8 bases from J, with 11 bases between. Germline lookup yields CDR1 SNHLY and CDR2 FYNNEI. Here the CDR3 DNA reads TGTGCCAGCAGCGGCGGGACTGATGAGCAGTTCTTC. It yields the protein CASSGGTDEQFF.

The J gene is TRBJ2-5, the V gene TRBV7-2; weak D call: TRBD2 (5 bases). CDR1 and CDR2 (germline): SGHTA, FQGNSA. The CDR3 consists of 14 residues. Trimming took off 1 base at V and 7 bases at J, with 13 bases between the two ends. CDR3 in amino acids: CASSLEPGGGTQYF. CDR3 nucleotides: TGTGCCAGCAGCTTAGAACCCGGAGGAGGGACCCAGTACTTC.

This chain uses TRBV29-1 with TRBJ2-3, with 7 bases matching TRBD2. Unmatched junction bases numbered 3, after V lost 7 bases and J lost 8 bases. Germline V gene lookup returns CDR1 SQVTM and CDR2 ANQGSEA. The CDR3 has 10 amino acids. The CDR3 here is CSDWGGTQYF. The CDR3 DNA is TGCAGCGACTGGGGGGGTACGCAGTATTTT.

This clonotype was recorded a few times. In DNA form, the CDR3 reads TGCGCCAGCAGCTTTTCCCAGGGGAGATTCAACTATGGCTACACCTTC. Its protein is CASSFSQGRFNYGYTF. The chain joins TRBV5-1 to TRBJ1-2; tentatively, D is TRBD1 (6 bases). The V gene's germline CDR1 is SGHRS and CDR2 YFSETQ. This CDR3 is 16 amino acids long. Trimming removed 2 bases from V and 2 bases from J, with 16 bases in between.

In the case of this clonotype: One end of the junction fails to match germline, which may point to a read error. This chain joins TRBV28 and TRBJ1-4; 9 bases line up with TRBD1. In germline, CDR1 is MDHEN, CDR2 SYDVKM. The CDR3 extends over 16 amino acids. The DNA for the CDR3 is TGTGCCAACAGTCCCTCTCGGGGACAGGGAAGTGAAAAACTGTTTTTT. This codes for CANSPSRGQGSEKLFF.

J is TRBJ2-7 and V is TRBV20-1, with TRBD2 identical over 8 bases. There are 16 residues in the CDR3. With V trimmed by 3 bases and J by 7 bases, 17 bases remained unmatched. CDR1 and CDR2 from the germline V gene are DFQATT and SNEGSKA (reference sequence). The CDR3 nucleotides are TGCAGTGCTAGTTGGAGGATGGGCGGGAGGTCAGGGGAGCAGTACTTC. Translation: CSASWRMGGRSGEQYF.

This sequence joins TRBV7-2 and TRBJ2-7, with 7 bases that match TRBD2. The CDR3 runs to 14 residues. After removal of 9 bases from V and 4 bases from J, the junction contained 12 bases not matched to a gene. Germline CDR1 is SGHTA and CDR2 is FQGNSA. The CDR3 region has the DNA TGTGCCAGTAGTATGGCGGGAGTAATATACGAGCAGTACTTC. This codes for CASSMAGVIYEQYF.

The genes are TRBV6-1 and TRBJ1-2; 8 bases line up with TRBD1. CDR1 is MNHNS, CDR2 SASEGT, per germline. This CDR3 has 15 amino acids. J lost 7 bases, V lost 0 bases, and 7 bases had no gene match. The CDR3 here is CASSEAPRTGFGYTF. CDR3 bases: TGTGCCAGCAGTGAAGCCCCTAGGACAGGGTTTGGCTACACCTTC.

This clonotype has just a few counts. This CDR3 reads CASSEADRGYEQYF. DNA for the CDR3: TGTGCCAGCAGTGAAGCGGACCGGGGGTACGAGCAGTACTTC. The chain has TRBV6-1 and TRBJ2-7; D possibly corresponds to TRBD2 (6 bases). V was shortened by 0 bases and J by 4 bases, with 10 bases between the two germline ends. CDR1 and CDR2 (germline): MNHNS, SASEGT. The CDR3 length is 14 residues.

The chain links TRBV6-5 to TRBJ1-5; D is unresolved. This CDR3 has 14 amino acids. V was trimmed by 4 bases and J by 0 bases, leaving 7 bases between them. Germline CDR1 and CDR2: MNHEY and SVGAGI. The CDR3 DNA is TGTGCCAGCAGTTGGGTAAATAGCAATCAGCCCCAGCATTTT. Translation gives CASSWVNSNQPQHF.

This clonotype was detected a few times. The V gene is TRBV5-5, the J gene TRBJ2-2; possible D gene TRBD2, 6 bases. The CDR3 is 16 residues long. V was pared by 3 bases and J by 0 bases, with 12 bases between. Germline lookup yields CDR1 SGHKS and CDR2 YYEKEE (reference sequence). The CDR3 sequence: CASSSGTVTNTGELFF. CDR3 nucleotides: TGTGCCAGCAGCTCAGGGACTGTAACGAACACCGGGGAGCTGTTTTTT.

This chain links TRBV6-4 with TRBJ2-1; 8 bases map to TRBD2. This CDR3 is built from 15 residues. Germline CDR1 MRHNA, CDR2 SNTAGT. The V segment lost 3 bases and the J segment 8 bases; nucleotides outside the gene matches: 9. CDR3 loop: CASSERAGESHEQFF. The CDR3 DNA sequence: TGTGCCAGCAGTGAACGAGCGGGAGAGTCGCATGAGCAGTTCTTC.

Ten or more counts support this clonotype. DNA of the CDR3: TGTGCCAGCAGACATTCCCTTGGACTAGCGGGAAACAATGAGCAGTTCTTC. As protein: CASRHSLGLAGNNEQFF. This chain connects TRBV11-3 to TRBJ2-1, with 12 nucleotides matching TRBD2. Per the germline V gene, CDR1 is SGHNT and CDR2 is YENEEA. This CDR3 is built from 17 residues. The trim removed 6 bases at V and 5 bases at J, leaving 11 bases unmatched.

This clonotype was seen a handful of times. The genes are TRBV18 and TRBJ2-1, with 10 nucleotides matching TRBD2. The CDR3 has 14 residues. The J segment lost 8 bases and the V segment lost 3 bases, leaving 4 bases of the junction unmatched. CDR1 and CDR2 (germline): KGHSH, LQKENI. The CDR3 DNA reads as TGTGCCAGCTCACCGCTAGCGGGAGTGGATGAGCAGTTCTTC. This encodes CASSPLAGVDEQFF.

The chain has TRBV20-1 and TRBJ2-5, with D perhaps matching TRBD2 (5 bases). Per germline, CDR1 DFQATT and CDR2 SNEGSKA (reference sequence). V was cut by 5 bases and J by 5 bases, with 9 bases left in between. This CDR3 region has 11 residues. As DNA, the CDR3 is TGCAGTGCTGTAGGCGGGGAGACCCAGTACTTC. Translated: CSAVGGETQYF.